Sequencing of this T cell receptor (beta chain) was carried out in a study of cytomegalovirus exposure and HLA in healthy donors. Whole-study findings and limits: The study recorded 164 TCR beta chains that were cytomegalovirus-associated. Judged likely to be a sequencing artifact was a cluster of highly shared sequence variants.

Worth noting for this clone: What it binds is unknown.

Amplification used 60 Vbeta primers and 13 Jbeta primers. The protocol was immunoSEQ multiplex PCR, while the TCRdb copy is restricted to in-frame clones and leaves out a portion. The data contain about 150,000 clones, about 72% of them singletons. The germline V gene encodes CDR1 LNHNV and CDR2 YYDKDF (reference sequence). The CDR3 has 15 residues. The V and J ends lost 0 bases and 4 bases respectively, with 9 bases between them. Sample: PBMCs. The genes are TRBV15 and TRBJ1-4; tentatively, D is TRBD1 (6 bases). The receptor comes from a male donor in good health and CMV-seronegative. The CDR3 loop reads CATSRDLQGNEKLFF. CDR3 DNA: TGTGCCACCAGCAGAGATTTACAGGGTAATGAAAAACTGTTTTTT.